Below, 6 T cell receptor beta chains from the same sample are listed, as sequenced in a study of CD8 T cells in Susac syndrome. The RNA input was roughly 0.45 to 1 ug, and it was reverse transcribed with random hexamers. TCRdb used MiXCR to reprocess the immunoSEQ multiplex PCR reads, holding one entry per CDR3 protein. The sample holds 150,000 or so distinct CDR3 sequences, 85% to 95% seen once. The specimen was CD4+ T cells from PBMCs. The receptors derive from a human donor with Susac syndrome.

The CDR3 nucleotides are TGTGCCAGCAGCAAAGCGCGGGACAATAATCAGCCCCAGCATTTT. Amino acids: CASSKARDNNQPQHF. The chain has TRBV21-1 and TRBJ1-5; TRBD1 was called by the table and not checked on the DNA. TRBV21-1 is a recognized pseudogene. This CDR3 contains 15 residues.

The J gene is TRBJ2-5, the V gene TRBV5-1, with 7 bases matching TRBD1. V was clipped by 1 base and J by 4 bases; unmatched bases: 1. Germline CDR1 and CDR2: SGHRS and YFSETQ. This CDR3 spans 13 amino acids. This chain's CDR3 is CASSLNRGETQYF. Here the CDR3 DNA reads TGCGCCAGCAGCTTGAACAGGGGAGAGACCCAGTACTTC.

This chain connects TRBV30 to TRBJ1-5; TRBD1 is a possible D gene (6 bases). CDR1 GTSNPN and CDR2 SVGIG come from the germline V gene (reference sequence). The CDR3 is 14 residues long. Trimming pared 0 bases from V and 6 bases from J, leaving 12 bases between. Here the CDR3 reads CAWSVNEGGQPQHF. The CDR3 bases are TGTGCCTGGAGTGTAAATGAAGGGGGTCAGCCCCAGCATTTT.

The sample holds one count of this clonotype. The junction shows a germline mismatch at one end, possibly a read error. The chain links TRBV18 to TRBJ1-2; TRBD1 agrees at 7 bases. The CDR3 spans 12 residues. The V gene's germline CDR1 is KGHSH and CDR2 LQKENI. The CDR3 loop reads CASSPGETGYIF. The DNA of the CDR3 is TGTGCCAGCTCACCGGGAGAGACAGGGTACATTTTC. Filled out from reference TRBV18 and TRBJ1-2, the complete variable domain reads NAGVMQNPRHLVRRRGQEARLRCSPMKGHSHVYWYRQLPEEGLKFMVYLQKENIIDESGMPKERFSAEFPKEGPSILRIQQVVRGDSAAYFCASSPGETGYIFGSGTRLTVV.

The CDR3 reads CSARLVPGANVLTF. The CDR3 DNA reads TGCAGTGCTAGATTGGTCCCTGGGGCCAACGTCCTGACTTTC. The gene calls are TRBV20-1 and TRBJ2-6; D gene unclear. The CDR3 has 14 amino acids. Trimming removed 2 bases at V and 2 bases at J, with 7 bases between. Germline CDR1 DFQATT, CDR2 SNEGSKA (reference sequence).

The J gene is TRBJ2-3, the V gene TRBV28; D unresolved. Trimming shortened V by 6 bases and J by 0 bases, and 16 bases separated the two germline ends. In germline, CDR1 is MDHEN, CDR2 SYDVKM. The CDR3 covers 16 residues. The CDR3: CASSSPTTASTDTQYF. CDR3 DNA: TGTGCCAGCAGCTCCCCCACCACAGCTAGCACAGATACGCAGTATTTT.